This T cell receptor beta chain was sequenced in a study of shared clonotypes between healthy human individuals. General study points: Sequencing of the sorted subsets was shown by rarefaction to be incomplete despite large depth.

Donors comprised healthy HIV-negative adults lacking recent acute infections or vaccinations. In the original analysis: ImmunoSEQ sequences covered only the junction and lacked quality scores; filtering therefore differed. Repertoires were generated with immunoSEQ multiplex PCR, while TCRdb's copy carries only in-frame clones and drops some. V and J calls and clone size are as listed in that table; D and trimming were resolved from the DNA. The table has 2.3 million or so clones, roughly 93% seen once. To note about this clone: Its antigen is still unknown.

The CDR3 runs to 13 residues. Per the germline V gene, CDR1 is SGHRS and CDR2 is YFSETQ. Trimming stripped 1 base from V and 4 bases from J, with 7 bases between. The specimen sequenced was naive CD4+ T cells from PBMCs. Subset noted: CD45RA+ positively selected. V gene TRBV5-1 combines with J gene TRBJ2-3; maybe TRBD1 (5 bases). The receptor was isolated from a man between 18 and 29 years old in good health. Some clones in this sample may be carry-over from other donors' samples. The CDR3 nucleotides read TGCGCCAGCAGCTTGTCAGGGCCAGATACGCAGTATTTT. Its translation is CASSLSGPDTQYF.